This T cell receptor (beta chain) is drawn from a study of sequential checkpoint blockade in melanoma. Study overall: Patients were randomized 1:1 to nivolumab-then-ipilimumab or ipilimumab-then-nivolumab first-line. After both sequences, patients received maintenance nivolumab.

Using immunoSEQ multiplex PCR, the repertoire was profiled, and TCRdb retains in-frame clones only, with some absent. This sample carries around 12,000 clones, around 70% of them seen once, and the ten largest clones take 25%. V was cut by 3 bases and J by 4 bases, with 15 bases left in between. The germline V gene encodes CDR1 SQVTM and CDR2 ANQGSEA. This CDR3 is 14 amino acids long. Treatment defined: randomized to nivolumab then ipilimumab (arm A) or the reverse (arm B). No patient had prior DNA-damaging chemotherapy. Live CD3+CD8+ CD19− CD56− cells were sorted from PBMCs. Sample: CD8+ T cells sorted from blood (inferred from file names), taken from a patient given nivolumab and ipilimumab in sequence. The TCR comes from a human donor with melanoma. The chain uses TRBV29-1 and TRBJ1-2; maybe TRBD1 (6 bases). The CDR3 loop reads CSVDTGRGSYGYTF. CDR3 nucleotide sequence: TGCAGCGTTGACACAGGGAGGGGCAGCTATGGCTACACCTTC.